This T cell receptor (beta chain) is drawn from a study of T cell responses to AZD1222 COVID-19 vaccine. Assay: immunoSEQ multiplex PCR; the TCRdb copy retains only in-frame clones and omits some. Among about 180,000 clones, around 88% were seen once, and the ten largest hold roughly 7.7%. Sequenced material: peripheral blood, taken on day 0 of AZD1222 vaccination. The sequence derives from an adult in good health.

Written as DNA, the CDR3 is TGCAGCTCCGACAGCGGGGGCTACAATGAGCAGTTCTTC. Translating it yields CSSDSGGYNEQFF. This chain joins TRBV29-1 and TRBJ2-1; 8 bases fit TRBD2. CDR3 length equals 13 residues. V lost 8 bases and J lost 3; bases outside the gene matches: 6. Looked up from germline, CDR1 is SQVTM and CDR2 is ANQGSEA.